The 25 T cell receptor beta chains below all came from one sample that was sequenced in a study of Ad26.COV2.S vaccination and SARS-CoV-2 variants. The sample's treatment: some 19 received Ad26.COV2.S at low or high dose, single or two shots; about 5 received placebo; per-sample allocation not given. On day 63 after the first injection, vaccine and placebo recipients gave samples. Sequencing used immunoSEQ multiplex PCR; TCRdb keeps in-frame clones, though not all of them. This table has about 400,000 clones, 89% appearing once. Here the sequenced sample was peripheral blood, taken in a trial of Ad26.COV2.S vaccine versus placebo. The receptors here all came from a person between 18 and 60 years old who received the Ad26.COV2.S COVID-19 vaccine or a placebo.

This chain links TRBV4-3 with TRBJ1-2; D uncertain. Between the trimmed V and J ends, which lost 2 bases and 8 bases, there was a span of 21 bases. The CDR3 consists of 16 residues. Germline V gene lookup returns CDR1 LGHNA and CDR2 YSLEER. CDR3 residues: CASSQIPTSPYEGYTF. In DNA, the CDR3 is TGCGCCAGCAGCCAAATACCGACATCCCCCTATGAAGGCTACACCTTC.

The gene calls are TRBV7-2 and TRBJ2-5, with TRBD2 matching 11 bases. CDR1 is SGHTA, CDR2 FQGNSA, per germline. Trimming took 6 bases from V and 5 from J; bases not matched to a gene: 5. The CDR3 contains 14 residues. CDR3 nucleotides: TGTGCCAGCAGTCCTATAGCGGGAGGGGAGACCCAGTACTTC. Translation: CASSPIAGGETQYF.

About this clone: The germline gene is not matched at one end of the junction; a read error may be the cause. The V and J genes are TRBV5-4 and TRBJ2-6; 8 positions match TRBD1. CDR1 and CDR2 from the germline V gene are SGHNT and YYREEE (reference sequence). This CDR3 spans 16 amino acids. CDR3 DNA sequence: TGTGCCAGCACCTTGGGACAGGTCTCTGGGGCCAACGTCCTGACTTTC. Its translation: CASTLGQVSGANVLTF.

The chain joins TRBV5-1 to TRBJ2-3; D unclear. The CDR3 has 14 residues. The V and J ends lost 0 bases and 4 bases respectively, with 9 bases between them. Germline V gene sequence: CDR1 SGHRS, CDR2 YFSETQ. The CDR3 here is CASSLDRPPDTQYF. The CDR3 region has the DNA TGCGCCAGCAGCTTGGACCGCCCCCCAGATACGCAGTATTTT.

Turning to this clone: The sample carries other DNA sequences with the same CDR3. This sequence joins TRBV12-3 or TRBV12-4 and TRBJ2-7, with D hard to call. The CDR3 loop spans 13 amino acids. V was pared by 1 base and J by 0 bases, with 4 bases between. Here the CDR3 reads CASSLGSSYEQYF. The CDR3 nucleotides are TGTGCCAGCAGTTTAGGAAGCTCCTACGAGCAGTACTTC.

The rearrangement links TRBV19 to TRBJ1-5; a weak D match, TRBD1 (5 bases). Germline-derived CDR1 and CDR2 are LNHDA and SQIVND (reference sequence). Trimming took 2 bases from V and 4 from J, leaving 12 bases between them. CDR3 length: 15 amino acids. The CDR3 loop reads CASSIIPGRNQPQHF. CDR3 sequence (DNA): TGTGCCAGTAGTATAATACCAGGGAGGAATCAGCCCCAGCATTTT.

CDR3 sequence reads: CASRMTGLPYEQYF. CDR3 coding DNA: TGTGCCAGCAGGATGACAGGGCTCCCCTACGAGCAGTACTTC. The chain links TRBV6-5 to TRBJ2-7; 7 bases align to TRBD1. From germline, CDR1 is MNHEY and CDR2 SVGAGI. The CDR3 is made up of 14 amino acids. Germline trimming cut 6 bases from V and 2 bases from J; bases unmatched to any gene: 7.

V is TRBV27 and J is TRBJ2-7; possibly TRBD1 or TRBD2 for D (5 bases each). The germline gives CDR1 MNHEY, CDR2 SMNVEV (reference sequence). This CDR3 comprises 13 residues. V dropped 3 bases and J dropped 4 bases, with 10 bases sitting between them. The CDR3: CASSFARGYEQYF. In DNA form, the CDR3 reads TGTGCCAGCAGTTTTGCGAGGGGTTACGAGCAGTACTTC.

The V gene is TRBV6-1, the J gene TRBJ2-5; D possibly corresponds to TRBD1 (5 bases). V was shortened by 0 bases and J by 1 base, with 15 bases between the two germline ends. In germline, CDR1 is MNHNS, CDR2 SASEGT. The CDR3 length is 17 residues. This chain's CDR3 is CASSEAMWGYLQETQYF. CDR3 nucleotides: TGTGCCAGCAGTGAAGCCATGTGGGGCTACCTCCAAGAGACCCAGTACTTC.

In its sample, this clone was seen once. The chain uses TRBV6-4 and TRBJ1-4; D remains ambiguous. The CDR3 has 15 amino acids. Deletions cut 8 bases from V and 5 bases from J, with 18 bases between. CDR1 and CDR2 from the germline V gene are MRHNA and SNTAGT. Written as DNA, the CDR3 is TGTGCCAGCCCGGGCCGGACGGCTTTGAATGAAAAACTGTTTTTT. As protein: CASPGRTALNEKLFF.

The V and J genes are TRBV3-1 (or the pseudogene TRBV3-2) and TRBJ1-1, with D unclear. Germline CDR1 is LGHDT and CDR2 is YNNKEL (reference sequence). V was cut by 4 bases and J by 4 bases, with 16 bases left in between. This CDR3 spans 15 amino acids. The CDR3 DNA reads as TGTGCCAGCAGCCCCGGCGGACCCGCGGGCACTGAAGCTTTCTTT. Amino acids: CASSPGGPAGTEAFF.

The chain uses TRBV5-1 and TRBJ2-7, with 8 bases identical to TRBD1. This CDR3 contains 17 residues. J lost 5 bases, V lost 2 bases, and 15 bases had no gene match. Looked up from germline, CDR1 is SGHRS and CDR2 is YFSETQ. The CDR3 loop reads CASSLNLNTGGKDEQYF. In nucleotides, the CDR3 is TGCGCCAGCAGCTTAAACCTTAACACAGGGGGAAAAGACGAGCAGTACTTC.

The J gene is TRBJ2-7, the V gene TRBV5-6; 7 bases are a match to TRBD1. Per germline, CDR1 SGHDT and CDR2 YYEEEE. J was trimmed by 2 bases and V by 1 base; bases with no gene match: 9. This CDR3 has 16 residues. CDR3 region: CASSLLGTALPYEQYF. In nucleotides, the CDR3 is TGTGCCAGCAGCTTGCTAGGGACAGCGCTCCCCTACGAGCAGTACTTC. The variable domain in full, completed from reference TRBV5-6 and TRBJ2-7, reads DAGVTQSPTHLIKTRGQQVTLRCSPKSGHDTVSWYQQALGQGPQFIFQYYEEEERQRGNFPDRFSGHQFPNYSSELNVNALLLGDSALYLCASSLLGTALPYEQYFGPGTRLTVT.

This clone was counted at least ten times. The chain is built from TRBV6-5 and TRBJ2-5, with D maybe TRBD1 (7 bases). V was pared by 8 bases and J by 1 base, with 14 bases between. The CDR3 extends over 14 amino acids. Germline CDR1 MNHEY, CDR2 SVGAGI. CDR3 region: CASSQGGTQETQYF. The CDR3, as DNA: TGTGCCAGCTCGCAGGGGGGCACCCAAGAGACCCAGTACTTC.

The chain couples TRBV7-6 to TRBJ1-5; no firm D call. The germline CDR1 and CDR2 sequences are SGHVS and FNYEAQ. This CDR3 contains 13 residues. Trimming removed 4 bases from V and 3 bases from J, with 7 bases in between. The CDR3, as DNA: TGTGCCAGCAGCTCGCAGGACAATCAGCCCCAGCATTTT. This encodes CASSSQDNQPQHF.

The chain carries TRBV18 and TRBJ2-5; 13 bases line up with TRBD2. Unmatched junction bases numbered 7, after V lost 6 bases and J lost 3 bases. The CDR3 is 16 residues long. Germline CDR1 KGHSH, CDR2 LQKENI. The CDR3 sequence: CASSLIGLAGEETQYF. The DNA for the CDR3 is TGTGCCAGCTCCCTCATTGGACTAGCGGGAGAAGAGACCCAGTACTTC. Variable domain in full (rest from reference TRBV18 and TRBJ2-5): NAGVMQNPRHLVRRRGQEARLRCSPMKGHSHVYWYRQLPEEGLKFMVYLQKENIIDESGMPKERFSAEFPKEGPSILRIQQVVRGDSAAYFCASSLIGLAGEETQYFGPGTRLLVL.

The rearrangement joins TRBV27 to TRBJ1-3; 9 bases are shared with TRBD1. V dropped 5 bases and J dropped 4; count of bases not matched to a gene: 6. In germline, CDR1 is MNHEY, CDR2 SMNVEV (reference sequence). The CDR3 is 15 amino acids. CDR3 coding DNA: TGTGCCAGCAGTCCACAGGGGGCAACAGGAAACACCATATATTTT. Protein sequence: CASSPQGATGNTIYF.

This chain connects TRBV3-1 (or the pseudogene TRBV3-2) to TRBJ2-1, with 7 bases lining up with TRBD2. This CDR3 contains 24 residues. Per germline, CDR1 LGHDT and CDR2 YNNKEL (reference sequence). V lost 0 bases to trimming and J lost 8 bases; unmatched junction nucleotides: 34. The CDR3, as DNA: TGTGCCAGCAGCCAAGATTTGGCGGGAGTAGGTGAAAGGGGAGATCGTCCTCCGAGCGATGAGCAGTTCTTC. Protein sequence: CASSQDLAGVGERGDRPPSDEQFF.

The chain couples TRBV6-2 or TRBV6-3 to TRBJ2-5, with 12 bases lining up with TRBD2. V trimming: 6 bases; J trimming: 5 bases; junction bases outside the gene matches: 13. This CDR3 has 17 amino acids. CDR1 and CDR2 (germline): MNHEY, SVGEGT. CDR3 bases: TGTGCCAGCAGCCGACTAGCGGGAGACAACATTATGGAGACCCAGTACTTC. It specifies CASSRLAGDNIMETQYF.

The chain employs TRBV5-8 and TRBJ1-3; D not certain. CDR3 length equals 16 residues. V was pared by 9 bases and J by 7 bases, with 26 bases between. Looked up from germline, CDR1 is SGHTS and CDR2 is YDEGEE. The DNA for the CDR3 is TGTGCCACCACAAATTTCCCCCGCCGACAACGCAACACCATATATTTT. Amino acid sequence: CATTNFPRRQRNTIYF. The whole variable domain, remainder taken from reference TRBV5-8 and TRBJ1-3, is EAGVTQSPTHLIKTRGQQATLRCSPISGHTSVYWYQQALGLGLQFLLWYDEGEERNRGNFPPRFSGRQFPNYSSELNVNALELEDSALYLCATTNFPRRQRNTIYFGEGSWLTVV.

The chain employs TRBV11-1 and TRBJ2-7, with D possibly being TRBD2 (5 bases). The CDR3 sequence is 14 residues long. Germline loops: CDR1 SGHAT, CDR2 FQDESV (reference sequence). Trimming removed 4 bases at V and 5 bases at J, with 15 bases between. CDR3 loop: CASSWETRSHEQYF. As DNA, the CDR3 is TGTGCCAGCAGCTGGGAGACGCGATCGCACGAGCAGTACTTC.

The chain links TRBV3-1 (or the pseudogene TRBV3-2) to TRBJ2-1; 8 nucleotides match TRBD2. From germline, CDR1 is LGHDT and CDR2 YNNKEL (reference sequence). The length of the CDR3 is 16 residues. The trim removed 1 base at V and 4 bases at J, leaving 6 bases unmatched. This chain's CDR3 is CASSQVPLAGYNEQFF. In DNA, the CDR3 is TGTGCCAGCAGCCAAGTTCCCTTAGCGGGGTACAATGAGCAGTTCTTC.

This chain links TRBV5-8 with TRBJ2-5, with TRBD1 identical over 7 bases. Germline-derived CDR1 and CDR2 are SGHTS and YDEGEE. V lost 5 bases to trimming and J lost 5 bases; unmatched junction nucleotides: 9. The CDR3 is made up of 14 amino acids. DNA for the CDR3: TGTGCCAGCAGTGACAGGGTTGGCATGGAGACCCAGTACTTC. Protein: CASSDRVGMETQYF. Filled out from reference TRBV5-8 and TRBJ2-5, the complete variable domain reads EAGVTQSPTHLIKTRGQQATLRCSPISGHTSVYWYQQALGLGLQFLLWYDEGEERNRGNFPPRFSGRQFPNYSSELNVNALELEDSALYLCASSDRVGMETQYFGPGTRLLVL.

The rearrangement joins TRBV20-1 to TRBJ2-5, with 10 bases lining up with TRBD2. V shed 3 bases, J shed 5 bases, and the junction held 9 bases outside the gene matches. This CDR3 has 15 amino acids. Germline loops: CDR1 DFQATT, CDR2 SNEGSKA (reference sequence). The CDR3 DNA sequence: TGCAGTGCTAGTCCCCCCCTAGCGGGAGTGGAGACCCAGTACTTC. Protein sequence: CSASPPLAGVETQYF.

The V call is TRBV4-1, the J call TRBJ2-2, with D possibly matching TRBD1 (6 bases). Trimming left V 4 bases short and J 5 bases short, with 11 bases between. Germline loops: CDR1 MGHRA, CDR2 YSYEKL. The CDR3 is 14 amino acids. The CDR3 is CASSPQGRTGELFF. Here the CDR3 DNA reads TGCGCCAGCAGCCCCCAGGGGAGAACCGGGGAGCTGTTTTTT.